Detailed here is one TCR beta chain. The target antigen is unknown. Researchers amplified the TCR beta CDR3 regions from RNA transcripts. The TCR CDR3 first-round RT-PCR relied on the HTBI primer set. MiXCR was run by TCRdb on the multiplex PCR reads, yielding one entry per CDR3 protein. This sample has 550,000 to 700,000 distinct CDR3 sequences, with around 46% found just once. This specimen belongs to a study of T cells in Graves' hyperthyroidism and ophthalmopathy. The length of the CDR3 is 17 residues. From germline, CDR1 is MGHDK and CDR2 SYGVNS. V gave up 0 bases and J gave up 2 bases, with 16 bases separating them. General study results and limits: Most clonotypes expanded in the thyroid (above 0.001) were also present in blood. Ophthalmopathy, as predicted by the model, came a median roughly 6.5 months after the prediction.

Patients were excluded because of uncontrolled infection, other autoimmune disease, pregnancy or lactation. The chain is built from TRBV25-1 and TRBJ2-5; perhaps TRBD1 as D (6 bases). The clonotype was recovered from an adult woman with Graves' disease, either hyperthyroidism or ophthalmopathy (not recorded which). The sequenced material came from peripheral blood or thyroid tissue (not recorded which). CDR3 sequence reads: CASSEYIGQFLQETQYF. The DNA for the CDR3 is TGTGCCAGCAGTGAATATATCGGACAGTTCCTTCAAGAGACCCAGTACTTC. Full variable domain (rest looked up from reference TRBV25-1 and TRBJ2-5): EADIYQTPRYLVIGTGKKITLECSQTMGHDKMYWYQQDPGMELHLIHYSYGVNSTEKGDLSSESTVSRIRTEHFPLTLESARPSHTSQYLCASSEYIGQFLQETQYFGPGTRLLVL.